The sequence of this TCR beta chain was determined in a study of a mutant IDH1 vaccine in newly diagnosed glioma. At the level of the study: At weeks 1, 3, 5, 7, 11, 15, 19 and 23, patients received a vaccination, eight in all. Commencement of vaccination occurred 4-6 weeks following radiotherapy alone, or concurrently with temozolomide cycles. Earlier therapy was either radiotherapy, temozolomide, or both, and most got both.

Data came from immunoSEQ multiplex PCR; TCRdb stores just in-frame clones and leaves some out. The sample yields around 56,000 clones, around 80% seen once. As to time point: week 23, last vaccination. Vaccination used 300 ug of mutant IDH1 20-mer peptide per dose, with topical imiquimod. Donor tumors were new WHO grade 3 or 4 IDH1-mutant, ATRX-lost astrocytomas. V lost 7 bases and J 7 bases, leaving 19 bases between the germline ends. The CDR3 has 13 residues. The germline CDR1 and CDR2 sequences are SQVTM and ANQGSEA. Comment on this clone: The antigen is not known.

The sample was PBMCs, taken from a glioma patient whose treatment included an IDH1 peptide vaccine. The chain uses TRBV29-1 and TRBJ1-2; a possible D gene is TRBD1 (5 bases). This TCR was sampled from a woman in her forties with glioma. Some clones in this sample may be carry-over from other donors' samples. CDR3 nucleotide sequence: TGCAGCGCCCTTCCCGGGGCCGTAAGTGGCTACACCTTC. It encodes CSALPGAVSGYTF.